The present entry profiles one T cell receptor beta chain with its context. Its antigen remains unknown. The entry originates in a study of T cells in Graves' hyperthyroidism and ophthalmopathy. As for the study in general: Peripheral blood sampling occurred at initial diagnosis, before any treatment.

TCR beta CDR3 region amplification was performed from RNA transcripts. Using the HTBI primer set, a first-round RT-PCR was run on the TCR CDR3. Each CDR3 protein is one row after TCRdb ran MiXCR on the multiplex PCR reads. The table records around 190,000 distinct CDR3 sequences, around 17% of them present only once. The hyperthyroidism patients had all been newly diagnosed, and their disease duration was under 2 months. Their ages ranged from 18 to 65 years. Regarding the study as a whole: Ophthalmopathy was predicted by the model a median of 6.5 months ahead of onset. Blood also held most thyroid clonotypes expanded beyond 0.001.

Trimming stripped 0 bases from V and 2 bases from J, with 11 bases between. This CDR3 has 14 residues. Per the germline V gene, CDR1 is DFQATT and CDR2 is SNEGSKA (reference sequence). The rearrangement uses TRBV20-1 and TRBJ2-7, with D hard to call. Sequenced sample: blood. This TCR derives from a woman between 50 and 59 years old with Graves' hyperthyroidism. The CDR3 region has the DNA TGCAGTGCTAGAGATAAAGGGTTCGCCTACGAGCAGTACTTC. Translating gives CSARDKGFAYEQYF.